This T cell receptor delta chain was obtained from a study of DNA immune sequencing with unique molecular identifiers (dated by TCRdb to between 2020 and 2021). In the study overall: Immunomagnetic cell separation was used to enrich gammadelta T cells from buffy coats, and the genomic DNA of the enriched gammadelta T cells was then sequenced. Fluorescence-activated cell sorting was used to enrich gammadelta T cells from PBMC of 10 healthy individuals. For the enriched versus non-enriched comparison, approximately 100 ng enriched gammadelta T-cell DNA and about 1 ug non-enriched PBMC DNA were sequenced. The study developed and validated an ultrasensitive DNA-based TRD repertoire sequencing method using PCR-introduced unique molecular identifiers. Validation of the sequencing method was done both on synthetic reference molecules and on blood samples taken from healthy individuals. All donors were healthy people, and roughly nine of the donors were profiled using sorted gammadelta T cells from peripheral blood.

This clone has only one observation. Its target antigen remains unknown. A far larger clone is off by one base, so a read error is likely. The method was multiplex PCR. Genomic DNA was amplified with a 32-plex assay using primers for all 8 TRDV and 4 TRDJ genes covering the CDR3. A 12-nucleotide UMI was attached over roughly 3 barcoding PCR cycles, and a second PCR was then run with Illumina adapter primers. Libraries were purified with AMPure XP beads and quality-checked on a Fragment Analyzer with the HS NGS Fragment kit. Sequencing used an Illumina MiniSeq mid-output kit with around 20% PhiX and 150 cycles of paired-end reads. In the authors' own workflow: MIGEC version 1.2.9 was used to process the reads, grouping reads by UMI and building error-corrected consensus sequences. For post-processing, modified scripts from VDJtools version 1.2.1 were used together with the tcR R package. TCRdb reprocessed the public reads with the caller CATT; rows with the same DNA were merged afterwards. The V and J calls come from TCRdb's annotation, not from the publication. In this sample the table shows around 1,900 delta-chain clones, roughly a fifth of which occur a single time. The top ten hold roughly a third of the sample.

From cysteine to phenylalanine, the CDR3 is 21 amino acids long. Left in the record is the CDR3 DNA by itself, 63 bases read in frame from the first base. The CDR1 and CDR2 encoded by the germline V gene are TSWWSYY and QGS. General study outcomes and caveats: Among clonotypes in healthy donors, TRDV2 paired with TRDJ1 was identified as the most common TRD rearrangement. TRD repertoire diversity differed among healthy donors, and several donors were highly oligoclonal, with the top 5 clonotypes making up more than half of productive molecules. The primer-based approach is unable to detect novel TRD sequences that the primers do not target.

The rearrangement joined TRDV1 to TRDJ1; TRDD3 is possibly the D segment (5 matching bases). The sequenced material came from gamma-delta T cells from PBMCs. The TCR sequence derives from a human donor in good health. The DNA sequence is given as TGTGCTCTTGGGTACATCGCTTCAGCCTGTTTCAGGATAAAGTACACCCATAAACTCATCTTT. Translated, it gives CALGYIASACFRIKYTHKLIF.